The 19 T cell receptor beta chains in this list originate from one sample, sequenced in a study of blood T cell repertoires in COVID-19. Libraries were prepared by immunoSEQ multiplex PCR; TCRdb keeps only in-frame clonotypes and omits some of them. The sample has roughly 43,000 clones, 80% to 90% seen once. The sequencing input was peripheral blood. The receptors derive from a human donor in a cohort sampled during active COVID-19. The donor label of this sample is uncertain.

The chain has TRBV10-3 and TRBJ2-2; TRBD1 matches 7 bases. With V trimmed by 2 bases and J by 4 bases, 13 bases remained unmatched. CDR3 size: 18 residues. Germline CDR1 and CDR2: ENHRY and SYGVKD. DNA of the CDR3: TGTGCCATCAGTGAGGTGGGACAGACCGAATTTCTCACCGGGGAGCTGTTTTTT. Amino acid sequence: CAISEVGQTEFLTGELFF.

J is TRBJ2-5 and V is TRBV19, with 8 nucleotides matching TRBD1. The CDR3 consists of 15 residues. Germline lookup yields CDR1 LNHDA and CDR2 SQIVND (reference sequence). The V gene end was trimmed by 1 base and the J gene end by 5 bases; junction bases not matched to a gene: 6. As DNA, the CDR3 is TGTGCCAGTAGTATAGCTCAGGGGGCTTGGGAGACCCAGTACTTC. Its translation is CASSIAQGAWETQYF.

The chain's CDR3 is CAISTRDRGYTEAFF. CDR3 DNA: TGTGCCATCAGTACGCGGGACAGGGGATACACTGAAGCTTTCTTT. The genes are TRBV10-3 and TRBJ1-1, with 10 bases aligning to TRBD1. J lost 3 bases, V lost 5 bases, and 6 bases had no gene match. The CDR3 is 15 residues long. Germline V lookup: CDR1 ENHRY, CDR2 SYGVKD.

In its sample, this clone was seen once. The rearrangement joins TRBV9 to TRBJ2-5, with D tentatively TRBD2 (5 bases). The V and J ends lost 0 bases and 1 base respectively, with 16 bases between them. This CDR3 is 17 amino acids long. Per germline, CDR1 SGDLS and CDR2 YYNGEE. Here the CDR3 reads CASSVGIRQDSQETQYF. The DNA of the CDR3 is TGTGCCAGCAGCGTAGGGATCAGGCAGGACTCCCAAGAGACCCAGTACTTC.

J is TRBJ1-5 and V is TRBV27; possible D gene TRBD1, 5 bases. The CDR3 has 15 residues. The V end was cut by 6 bases, the J end by 1 base, with 13 bases between. Per germline, CDR1 MNHEY and CDR2 SMNVEV (reference sequence). The CDR3 reads CASRPGILSNQPQHF. As DNA, the CDR3 is TGTGCCAGCAGGCCAGGGATATTAAGCAATCAGCCCCAGCATTTT.

V and J are TRBV6-6 and TRBJ2-2, with 11 nucleotides matching TRBD1. Germline V gene data show CDR1 as MNHNY and CDR2 as SVGAGI (reference sequence). With V trimmed by 4 bases and J by 6 bases, 1 base remained unmatched. This CDR3 contains 14 residues. The CDR3 protein is CASSWGQGAGELFF. Here the CDR3 DNA reads TGTGCCAGCAGTTGGGGACAGGGGGCCGGGGAGCTGTTTTTT.

The chain couples TRBV5-1 to TRBJ2-7, with D possibly TRBD1 on 5 matching bases. Germline CDR1 and CDR2: SGHRS and YFSETQ. This CDR3 is built from 13 residues. V lost 3 bases, J lost 1 base, and 8 bases lay in between. DNA of the CDR3: TGCGCCAGCAGCTATACAGGATCCTACGAGCAGTACTTC. Translation gives CASSYTGSYEQYF.

In this sample, this clone turned up once. The junction differs from germline at one of its ends, possibly a read error. The CDR3 DNA reads as TGTGCCAGCAGCTTAAATTCCGGGAAACTCTTCTTC. Translation: CASSLNSGKLFF. The chain combines TRBV11-2 with TRBJ2-7; tentatively, D is TRBD2 (5 bases). Germline V gene sequence: CDR1 SGHAT, CDR2 FQNNGV. This CDR3 has 12 residues.

The chain uses TRBV10-3 and TRBJ2-3; D possibly corresponds to TRBD2 (5 bases). The germline CDR1 and CDR2 sequences are ENHRY and SYGVKD. The V end was cut by 7 bases, the J end by 10 bases, with 18 bases between. There are 13 residues in the CDR3. The CDR3 sequence is CAINSDFSDPQYF. The CDR3 DNA reads as TGTGCCATCAATTCGGACTTTTCAGACCCGCAGTATTTT.

This clone was seen once. The rearrangement uses TRBV7-3 and TRBJ1-1; TRBD1 matches 9 bases. This CDR3 spans 13 amino acids. Trimming removed 4 bases from V and 6 bases from J; junction bases left unmatched: 3. Germline CDR1 SGHTA, CDR2 FQGTGA. The CDR3 coding sequence is TGTGCCAGCAGCTCGACAGGGGGGTCTGAAGCTTTCTTT. It codes for CASSSTGGSEAFF.

The V call is TRBV9, the J call TRBJ2-2; 8 nucleotides agree with TRBD2. The ends lost 1 base at V and 6 bases at J; junction bases unmatched: 5. The V gene's germline CDR1 is SGDLS and CDR2 YYNGEE. The CDR3 is made up of 15 amino acids. The CDR3 sequence: CASSVYGGVAGELFF. Here the CDR3 DNA reads TGTGCCAGCAGCGTATACGGGGGGGTCGCCGGGGAGCTGTTTTTT.

V and J are TRBV5-1 and TRBJ2-3; maybe TRBD1 (6 bases). Deletions cut 4 bases from V and 4 bases from J, with 10 bases between. The germline gives CDR1 SGHRS, CDR2 YFSETQ. The CDR3 is 13 amino acids. This CDR3 is CASSTGQPDTQYF. CDR3 bases: TGCGCCAGCAGCACCGGACAGCCAGATACGCAGTATTTT.

This CDR3 is CASSSLAGVSSYEQYF. In DNA, the CDR3 is TGTGCCAGCAGCTCCCTAGCGGGGGTCTCTTCCTACGAGCAGTACTTC. The chain recombines TRBV7-8 with TRBJ2-7; TRBD2 matches 10 bases. The germline V gene has CDR1 SGHVS and CDR2 FQNEAQ. This CDR3 spans 16 amino acids. V lost 4 bases and J lost 1; bases outside the gene matches: 7.

This sequence joins TRBV5-4 and TRBJ1-2, with 7 bases matching TRBD1. Germline CDR1 is SGHNT and CDR2 is YYREEE (reference sequence). The CDR3 is made up of 14 amino acids. Trimming took 0 bases from V and 8 from J; bases not matched to a gene: 7. The CDR3 reads CASSLADRADGYTF. Written as DNA, the CDR3 is TGTGCCAGCAGCTTGGCCGACAGGGCGGACGGCTACACCTTC.

The V gene is TRBV5-1, the J gene TRBJ2-2; TRBD1 matches at 8 bases. From germline, CDR1 is SGHRS and CDR2 YFSETQ. V shed 6 bases, J shed 2 bases, and the junction held 9 bases outside the gene matches. The CDR3 is 16 residues long. The chain's CDR3 is CASNNAGQGNTGELFF. CDR3 DNA sequence: TGCGCCAGCAACAATGCTGGACAGGGTAACACCGGGGAGCTGTTTTTT.

V gene TRBV5-1 combines with J gene TRBJ2-1; D gene ambiguous. Trimming left V 1 base short and J 5 bases short, with 22 bases between. Germline CDR1 reads SGHRS; CDR2 reads YFSETQ. This CDR3 is 18 amino acids long. CDR3 sequence reads: CASSLTLYRVPLNNEQFF. The CDR3 DNA reads as TGCGCCAGCAGCTTGACCCTATACCGGGTCCCGCTTAACAATGAGCAGTTCTTC.

This sequence joins TRBV12-3 or TRBV12-4 and TRBJ2-1; 8 bases are a match to TRBD2. With 6 bases clipped from V and 12 bases from J, the junction kept 4 bases outside the gene matches. The CDR3 has 11 amino acids. The CDR3 here is CASSRGGWQFF. In DNA, the CDR3 is TGTGCCAGCAGCCGCGGGGGGTGGCAGTTCTTC.

The chain combines TRBV5-1 with TRBJ1-2; D call uncertain. This CDR3 comprises 13 residues. Trimming shortened V by 4 bases and J by 7 bases, and 14 bases separated the two germline ends. Germline-derived CDR1 and CDR2 are SGHRS and YFSETQ. The CDR3 here is CASSNRGSGGYTF. CDR3 coding DNA: TGCGCCAGCAGCAACCGAGGGTCGGGTGGCTACACCTTC. The complete variable domain, with remaining parts taken from reference TRBV5-1 and TRBJ1-2, reads KAGVTQTPRYLIKTRGQQVTLSCSPISGHRSVSWYQQTPGQGLQFLFEYFSETQRNKGNFPGRFSGRQFSNSRSEMNVSTLELGDSALYLCASSNRGSGGYTFGSGTRLTVV.

The chain recombines TRBV5-1 with TRBJ2-7; 8 nucleotides agree with TRBD1. V lost 2 bases and J lost 7; bases outside the gene matches: 5. In germline, CDR1 is SGHRS, CDR2 YFSETQ. The CDR3 has 13 residues. The CDR3, as DNA: TGCGCCAGCAGCTTCGGACAGGGCGGAGAGCAGTACTTC. It codes for CASSFGQGGEQYF.